The entry below gives a single T cell receptor beta chain sequence along with its context. Its specificity is unknown. This may arise from a read error, as a much more abundant clone is one base away. This entry belongs to a study of breast tumors, draining lymph nodes, adjacent tissues. The germline V gene encodes CDR1 MNHNS and CDR2 SASEGT. The V end was cut by 8 bases, the J end by 2 bases, with 7 bases between. The CDR3 length is 11 residues. Each CDR3 protein gets one entry after TCRdb re-called the multiplex PCR reads with MiXCR. The sample carries about 130,000 distinct CDR3 sequences, 21% recorded once. Breast cancer patients provided tissue from their axillary draining lymph nodes. Whole-study findings and limits: Tumors had less TCR diversity than lymph nodes, more than nontumor tissue.

This chain uses TRBV6-1 with TRBJ2-7; D call uncertain. The sequenced sample consisted of axillary lymph node tissue. The sequence was obtained from a female donor with breast cancer. Some clones in this sample may be carry-over from other donors' samples. The CDR3 region is CASLRTYEQYF. The CDR3 nucleotides are TGTGCCAGCCTGAGGACCTACGAGCAGTACTTC.